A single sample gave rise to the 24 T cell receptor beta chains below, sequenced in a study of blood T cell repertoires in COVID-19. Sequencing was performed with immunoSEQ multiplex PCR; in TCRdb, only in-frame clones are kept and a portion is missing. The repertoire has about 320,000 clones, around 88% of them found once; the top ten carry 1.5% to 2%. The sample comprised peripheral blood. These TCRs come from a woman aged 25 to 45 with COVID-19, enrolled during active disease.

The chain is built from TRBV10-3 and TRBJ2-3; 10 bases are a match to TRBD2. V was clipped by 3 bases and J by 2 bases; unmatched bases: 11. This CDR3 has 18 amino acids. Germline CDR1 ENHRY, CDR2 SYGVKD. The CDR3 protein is CAISDSGGTVADTDTQYF. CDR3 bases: TGTGCCATCAGTGATAGCGGGGGGACGGTCGCGGACACAGATACGCAGTATTTT.

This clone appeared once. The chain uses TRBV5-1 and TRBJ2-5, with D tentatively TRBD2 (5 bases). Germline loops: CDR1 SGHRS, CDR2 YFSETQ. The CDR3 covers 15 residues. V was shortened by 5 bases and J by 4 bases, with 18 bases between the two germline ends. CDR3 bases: TGCGCCAGCAGGATGTATGGGGTCGCGGGAGAGACCCAGTACTTC. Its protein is CASRMYGVAGETQYF. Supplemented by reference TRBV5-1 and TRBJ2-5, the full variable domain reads KAGVTQTPRYLIKTRGQQVTLSCSPISGHRSVSWYQQTPGQGLQFLFEYFSETQRNKGNFPGRFSGRQFSNSRSEMNVSTLELGDSALYLCASRMYGVAGETQYFGPGTRLLVL.

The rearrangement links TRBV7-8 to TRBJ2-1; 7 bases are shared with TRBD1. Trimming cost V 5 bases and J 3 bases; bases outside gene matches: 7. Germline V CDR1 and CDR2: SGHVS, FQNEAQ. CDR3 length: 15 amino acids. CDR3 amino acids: CASSLKGGYYNEQFF. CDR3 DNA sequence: TGTGCCAGCAGCCTAAAAGGGGGCTACTACAATGAGCAGTTCTTC.

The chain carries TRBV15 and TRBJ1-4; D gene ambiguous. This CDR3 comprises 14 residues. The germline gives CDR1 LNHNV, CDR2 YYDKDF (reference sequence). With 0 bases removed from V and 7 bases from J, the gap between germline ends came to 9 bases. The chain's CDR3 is CATSRDQTGEKLFF. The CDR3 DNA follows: TGTGCCACCAGCAGAGATCAAACGGGTGAAAAACTGTTTTTT.

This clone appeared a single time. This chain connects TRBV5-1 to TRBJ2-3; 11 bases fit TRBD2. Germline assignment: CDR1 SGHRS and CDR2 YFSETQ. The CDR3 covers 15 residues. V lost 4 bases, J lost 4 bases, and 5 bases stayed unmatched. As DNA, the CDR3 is TGCGCCAGCAGCCTAGCGGGGGGCTTAGCAGATACGCAGTATTTT. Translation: CASSLAGGLADTQYF. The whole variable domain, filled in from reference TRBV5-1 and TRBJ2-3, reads KAGVTQTPRYLIKTRGQQVTLSCSPISGHRSVSWYQQTPGQGLQFLFEYFSETQRNKGNFPGRFSGRQFSNSRSEMNVSTLELGDSALYLCASSLAGGLADTQYFGPGTRLTVL.

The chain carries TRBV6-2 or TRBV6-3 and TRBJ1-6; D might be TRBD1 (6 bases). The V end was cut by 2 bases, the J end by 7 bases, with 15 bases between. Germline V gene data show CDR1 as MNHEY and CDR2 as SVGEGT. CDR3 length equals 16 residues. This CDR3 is CASSYPPTGINSPLHF. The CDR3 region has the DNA TGTGCCAGCAGTTACCCACCAACAGGGATCAATTCACCCCTCCACTTT.

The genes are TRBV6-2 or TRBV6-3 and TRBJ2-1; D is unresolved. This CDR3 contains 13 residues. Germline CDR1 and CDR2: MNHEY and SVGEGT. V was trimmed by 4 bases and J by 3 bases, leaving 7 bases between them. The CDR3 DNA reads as TGTGCCAGCAGTTTGCGTGGCTACAATGAGCAGTTCTTC. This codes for CASSLRGYNEQFF.

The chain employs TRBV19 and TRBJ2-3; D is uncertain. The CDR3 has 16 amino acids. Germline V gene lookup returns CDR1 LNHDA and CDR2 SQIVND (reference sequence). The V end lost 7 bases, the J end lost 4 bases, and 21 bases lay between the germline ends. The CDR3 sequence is CASTANPAPGPDTQYF. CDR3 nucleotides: TGTGCCAGTACCGCCAACCCTGCCCCAGGCCCAGATACGCAGTATTTT.

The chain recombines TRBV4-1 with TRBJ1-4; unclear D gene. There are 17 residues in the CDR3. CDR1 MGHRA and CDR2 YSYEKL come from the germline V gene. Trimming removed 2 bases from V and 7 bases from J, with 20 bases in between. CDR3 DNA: TGCGCCAGCAGCCAACCCGAAACCGGGTCCTGGAGTGAAAAACTGTTTTTT. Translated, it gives CASSQPETGSWSEKLFF.

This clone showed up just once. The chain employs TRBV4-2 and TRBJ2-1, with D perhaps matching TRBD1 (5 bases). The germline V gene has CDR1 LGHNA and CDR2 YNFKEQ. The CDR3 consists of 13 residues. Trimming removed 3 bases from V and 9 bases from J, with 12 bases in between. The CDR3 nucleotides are TGTGCCAGCAGCCAGGGGCTAGTCAGTGAGCAGTTCTTC. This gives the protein CASSQGLVSEQFF.

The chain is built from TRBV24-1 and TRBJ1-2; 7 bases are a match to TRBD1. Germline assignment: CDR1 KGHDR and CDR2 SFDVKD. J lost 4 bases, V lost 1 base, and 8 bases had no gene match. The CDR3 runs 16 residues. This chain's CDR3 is CATSDFTTGLGYGYTF. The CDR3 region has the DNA TGTGCCACCAGTGATTTTACGACAGGGTTGGGCTATGGCTACACCTTC.

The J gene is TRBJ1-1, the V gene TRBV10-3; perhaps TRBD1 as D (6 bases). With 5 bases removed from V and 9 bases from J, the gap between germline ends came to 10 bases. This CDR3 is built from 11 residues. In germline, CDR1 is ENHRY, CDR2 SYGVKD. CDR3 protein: CAISLGDKAFF. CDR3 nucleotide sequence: TGTGCCATCAGTCTGGGGGACAAAGCTTTCTTT.

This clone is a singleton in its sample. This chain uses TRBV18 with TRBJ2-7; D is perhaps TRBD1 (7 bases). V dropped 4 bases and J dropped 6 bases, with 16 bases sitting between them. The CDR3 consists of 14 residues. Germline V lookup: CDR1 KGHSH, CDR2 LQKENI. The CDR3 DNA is TGTGCCAGCTCACGCTCGACAGGGACTGGCGAGCAGTACGTC. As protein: CASSRSTGTGEQYV.

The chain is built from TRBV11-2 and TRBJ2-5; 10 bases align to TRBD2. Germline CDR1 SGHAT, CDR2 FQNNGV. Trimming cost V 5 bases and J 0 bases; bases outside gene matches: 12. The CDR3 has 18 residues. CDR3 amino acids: CASSPGKAGGSYQETQYF. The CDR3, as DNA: TGTGCCAGCAGCCCGGGGAAAGCGGGGGGGTCGTACCAAGAGACCCAGTACTTC.

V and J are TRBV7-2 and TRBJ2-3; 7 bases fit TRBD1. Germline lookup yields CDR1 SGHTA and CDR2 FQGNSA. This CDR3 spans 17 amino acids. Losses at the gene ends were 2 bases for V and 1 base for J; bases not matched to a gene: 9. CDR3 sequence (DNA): TGTGCCAGCAGCTTAACTCCGACAGGGTTAGGCACAGATACGCAGTATTTT. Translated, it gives CASSLTPTGLGTDTQYF.

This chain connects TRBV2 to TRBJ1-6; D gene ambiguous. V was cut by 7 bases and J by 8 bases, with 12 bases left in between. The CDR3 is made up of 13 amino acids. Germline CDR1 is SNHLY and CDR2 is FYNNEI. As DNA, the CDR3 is TGTGCCAGCACAATGGAGGCGGATTCACCCCTCCACTTT. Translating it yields CASTMEADSPLHF. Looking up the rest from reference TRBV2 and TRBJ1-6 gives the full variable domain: EPEVTQTPSHQVTQMGQEVILRCVPISNHLYFYWYRQILGQKVEFLVSFYNNEISEKSEIFDDQFSVERPDGSNFTLKIRSTKLEDSAMYFCASTMEADSPLHFGNGTRLTVT.

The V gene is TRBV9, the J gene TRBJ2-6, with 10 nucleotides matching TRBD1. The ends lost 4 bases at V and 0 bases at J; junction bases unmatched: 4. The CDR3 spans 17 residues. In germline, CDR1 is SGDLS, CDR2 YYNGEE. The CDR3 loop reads CASSPGTGVSGANVLTF. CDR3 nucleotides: TGTGCCAGCAGCCCCGGGACAGGGGTCTCTGGGGCCAACGTCCTGACTTTC. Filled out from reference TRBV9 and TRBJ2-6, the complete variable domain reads DSGVTQTPKHLITATGQRVTLRCSPRSGDLSVYWYQQSLDQGLQFLIQYYNGEERAKGNILERFSAQQFPDLHSELNLSSLELGDSALYFCASSPGTGVSGANVLTFGAGSRLTVL.

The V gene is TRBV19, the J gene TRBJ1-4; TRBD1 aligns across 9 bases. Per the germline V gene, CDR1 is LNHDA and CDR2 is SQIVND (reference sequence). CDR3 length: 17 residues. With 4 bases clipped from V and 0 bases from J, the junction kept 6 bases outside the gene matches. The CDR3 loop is CASSTKDRGTTNEKLFF. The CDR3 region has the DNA TGTGCCAGTAGTACAAAGGACAGGGGAACAACTAATGAAAAACTGTTTTTT.

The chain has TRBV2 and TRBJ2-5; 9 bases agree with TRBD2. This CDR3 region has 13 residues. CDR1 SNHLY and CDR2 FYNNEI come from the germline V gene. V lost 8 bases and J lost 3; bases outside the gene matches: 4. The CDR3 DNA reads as TGTGCCAGCGCGGGGGGGCAGGAAGAGACCCAGTACTTC. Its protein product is CASAGGQEETQYF.

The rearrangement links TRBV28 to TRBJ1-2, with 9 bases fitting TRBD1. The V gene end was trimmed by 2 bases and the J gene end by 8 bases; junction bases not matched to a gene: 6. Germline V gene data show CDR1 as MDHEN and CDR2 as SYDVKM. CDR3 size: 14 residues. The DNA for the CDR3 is TGTGCCAGCAGTTTACTGGGACAGGGAAGGGGCTACACCTTC. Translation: CASSLLGQGRGYTF.

CDR3: CATNRGPQPQHF. The DNA for the CDR3 is TGTGCCACTAACAGGGGCCCTCAGCCCCAGCATTTT. V usage is TRBV28 and J usage is TRBJ1-5; 7 bases line up with TRBD1. The V gene end was trimmed by 10 bases and the J gene end by 6 bases; junction bases not matched to a gene: 6. This CDR3 comprises 12 residues. CDR1 is MDHEN and CDR2 is SYDVKM in the germline V gene.

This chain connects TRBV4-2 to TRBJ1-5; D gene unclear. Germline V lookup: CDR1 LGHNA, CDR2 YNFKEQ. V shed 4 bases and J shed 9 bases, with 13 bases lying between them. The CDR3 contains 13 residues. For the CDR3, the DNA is TGTGCCAGCAGCCTTTCACCAGAAAGGCCCCAGCATTTT. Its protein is CASSLSPERPQHF.

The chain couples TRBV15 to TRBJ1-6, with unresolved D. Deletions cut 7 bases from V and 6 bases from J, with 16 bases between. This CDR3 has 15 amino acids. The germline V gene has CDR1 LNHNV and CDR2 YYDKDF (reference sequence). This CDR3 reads CATTDSLAGNSPLHF. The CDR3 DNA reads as TGTGCCACCACAGACTCTTTAGCGGGTAATTCACCCCTCCACTTT.

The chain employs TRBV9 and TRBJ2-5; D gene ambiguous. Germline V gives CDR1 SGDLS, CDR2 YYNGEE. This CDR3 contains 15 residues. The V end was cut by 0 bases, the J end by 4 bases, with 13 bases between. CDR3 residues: CASSVEGRLRETQYF. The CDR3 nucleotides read TGTGCCAGCAGCGTAGAAGGCAGGCTGAGAGAGACCCAGTACTTC.